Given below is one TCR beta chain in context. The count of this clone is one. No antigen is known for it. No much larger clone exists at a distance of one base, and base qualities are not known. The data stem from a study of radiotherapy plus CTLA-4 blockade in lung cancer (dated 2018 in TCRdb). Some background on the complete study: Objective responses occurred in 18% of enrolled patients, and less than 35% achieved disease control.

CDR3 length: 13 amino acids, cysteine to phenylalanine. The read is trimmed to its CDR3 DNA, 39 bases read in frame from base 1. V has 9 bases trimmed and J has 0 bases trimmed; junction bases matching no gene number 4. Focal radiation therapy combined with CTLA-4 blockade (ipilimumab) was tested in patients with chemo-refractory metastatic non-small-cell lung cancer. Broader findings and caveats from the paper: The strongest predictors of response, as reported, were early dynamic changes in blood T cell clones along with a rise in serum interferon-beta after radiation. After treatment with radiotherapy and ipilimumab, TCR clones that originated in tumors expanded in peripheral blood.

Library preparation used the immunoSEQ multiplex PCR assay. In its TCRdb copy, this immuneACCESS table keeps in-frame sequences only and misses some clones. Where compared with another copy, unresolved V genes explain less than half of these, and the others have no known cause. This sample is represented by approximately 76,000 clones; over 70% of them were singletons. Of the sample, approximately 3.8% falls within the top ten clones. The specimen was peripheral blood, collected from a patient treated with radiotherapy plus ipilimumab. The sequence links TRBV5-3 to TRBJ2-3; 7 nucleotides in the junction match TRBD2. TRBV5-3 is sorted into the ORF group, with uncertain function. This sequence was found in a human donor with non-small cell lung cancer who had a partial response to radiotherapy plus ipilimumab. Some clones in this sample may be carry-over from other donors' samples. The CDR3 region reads CAKASGSTDTQYF. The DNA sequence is TGTGCCAAGGCTAGCGGTAGCACAGATACGCAGTATTTT.